This TCR beta chain was sequenced for a study of blood T cell repertoires in COVID-19. Study-level background: Italy, Spain and the United States were the sources of the convalescent and acute COVID-19 samples. T cells, B-cell-depleted T cells, or PBMCs supplied cDNA or gDNA.

The germline V and J ends were trimmed by 0 bases and 2 bases, with 10 bases remaining between them. Germline lookup yields CDR1 PRHDT and CDR2 FYEKMQ (reference sequence). CDR3 length equals 15 residues. Study processing details: Reference gene primers were amplified, and this amplification served to estimate nucleated cell counts. The assay was immunoSEQ multiplex PCR, and TCRdb's table has in-frame clones only and misses some. V and J calls plus clone size are reproduced from that table; the DNA served to infer D and trimming. The sample includes roughly 200,000 clones, 88% of them seen just once.

Sample: peripheral blood. The TCR originated in a man aged 18 to 29 with active or convalescent COVID-19. The chain couples TRBV13 to TRBJ1-2, with a possible D match to TRBD1 (5 bases). The CDR3 sequence is CASSLGRTTNYGYTF. CDR3 nucleotide sequence: TGTGCCAGCAGCTTAGGAAGGACAACAAACTATGGCTACACCTTC.